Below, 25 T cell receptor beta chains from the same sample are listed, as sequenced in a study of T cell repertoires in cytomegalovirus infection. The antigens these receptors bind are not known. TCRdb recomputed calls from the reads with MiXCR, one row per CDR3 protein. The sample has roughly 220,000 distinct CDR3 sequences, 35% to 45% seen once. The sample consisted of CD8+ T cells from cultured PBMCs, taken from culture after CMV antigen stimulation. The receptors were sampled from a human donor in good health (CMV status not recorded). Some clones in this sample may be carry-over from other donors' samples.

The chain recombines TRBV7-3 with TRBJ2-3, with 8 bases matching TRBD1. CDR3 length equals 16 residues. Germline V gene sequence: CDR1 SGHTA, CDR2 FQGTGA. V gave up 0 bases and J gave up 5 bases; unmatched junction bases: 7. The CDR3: CASSLTGTGERDTQYF. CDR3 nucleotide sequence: TGTGCCAGCAGCTTAACCGGGACAGGCGAAAGAGATACGCAGTATTTT.

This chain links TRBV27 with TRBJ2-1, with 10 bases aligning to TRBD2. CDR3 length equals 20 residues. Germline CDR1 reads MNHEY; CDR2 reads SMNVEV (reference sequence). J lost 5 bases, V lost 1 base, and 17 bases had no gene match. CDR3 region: CASSLFRLAGSRGQHNEQFF. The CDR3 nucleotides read TGTGCCAGCAGTTTATTTCGACTAGCGGGTTCGAGGGGGCAACACAATGAGCAGTTCTTC.

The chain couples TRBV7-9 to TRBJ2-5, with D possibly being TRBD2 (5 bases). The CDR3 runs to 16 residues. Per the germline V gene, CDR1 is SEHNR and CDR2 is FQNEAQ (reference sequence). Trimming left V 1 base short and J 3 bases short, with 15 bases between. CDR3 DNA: TGTGCCAGCAGCTTAGAGGCCTCACTAGGAGAAGAGACCCAGTACTTC. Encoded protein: CASSLEASLGEETQYF.

The CDR3, as DNA: TGTGCCAGCAGACTACCGAACACTGAAGCTTTCTTT. It is translated as CASRLPNTEAFF. This chain links TRBV12-3 or TRBV12-4 with TRBJ1-1; no clear D. This CDR3 has 12 amino acids. V lost 6 bases and J 1 base, leaving 6 bases between the germline ends.

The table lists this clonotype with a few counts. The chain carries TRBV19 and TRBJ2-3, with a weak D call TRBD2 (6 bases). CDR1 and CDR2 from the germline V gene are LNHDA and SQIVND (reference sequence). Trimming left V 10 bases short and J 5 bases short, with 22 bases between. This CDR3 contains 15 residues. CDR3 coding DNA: TGTGCCACCGCGGGGATGACGGGAGTTCTAGATACGCAGTATTTT. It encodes CATAGMTGVLDTQYF.

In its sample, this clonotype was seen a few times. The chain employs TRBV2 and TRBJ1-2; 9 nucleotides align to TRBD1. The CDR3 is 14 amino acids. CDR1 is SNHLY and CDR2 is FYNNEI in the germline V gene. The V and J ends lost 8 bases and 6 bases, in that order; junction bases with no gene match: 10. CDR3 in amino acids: CASEGGQGIDGYTF. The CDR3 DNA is TGTGCCAGCGAAGGGGGACAGGGAATCGATGGCTACACCTTC. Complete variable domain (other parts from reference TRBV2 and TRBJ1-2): EPEVTQTPSHQVTQMGQEVILRCVPISNHLYFYWYRQILGQKVEFLVSFYNNEISEKSEIFDDQFSVERPDGSNFTLKIRSTKLEDSAMYFCASEGGQGIDGYTFGSGTRLTVV.

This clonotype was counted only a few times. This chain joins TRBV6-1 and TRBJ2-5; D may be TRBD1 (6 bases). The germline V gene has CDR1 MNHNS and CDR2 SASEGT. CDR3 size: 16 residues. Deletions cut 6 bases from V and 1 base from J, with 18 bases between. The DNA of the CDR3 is TGTGCCAGCAGGATATATACAGGGATCACCCAAGAGACCCAGTACTTC. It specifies CASRIYTGITQETQYF.

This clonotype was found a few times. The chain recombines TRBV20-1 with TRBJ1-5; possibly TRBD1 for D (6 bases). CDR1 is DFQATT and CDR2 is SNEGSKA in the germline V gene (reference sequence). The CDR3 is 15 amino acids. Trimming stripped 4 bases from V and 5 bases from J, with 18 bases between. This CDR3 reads CSAIQAPQGDQPQHF. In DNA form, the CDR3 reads TGCAGTGCTATCCAGGCCCCACAGGGTGATCAGCCCCAGCATTTT.

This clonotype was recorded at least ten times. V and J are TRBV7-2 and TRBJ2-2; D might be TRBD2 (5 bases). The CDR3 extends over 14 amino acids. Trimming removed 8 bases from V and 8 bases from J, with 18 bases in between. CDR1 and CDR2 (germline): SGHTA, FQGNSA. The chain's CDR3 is CASQLIRGRGELFF. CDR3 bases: TGTGCCAGCCAGCTTATACGGGGTCGGGGGGAGCTGTTTTTT.

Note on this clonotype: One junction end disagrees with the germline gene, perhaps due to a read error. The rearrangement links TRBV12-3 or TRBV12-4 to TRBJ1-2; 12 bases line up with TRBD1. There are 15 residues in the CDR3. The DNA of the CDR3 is TGTGACAGCAGTTCCGGGACAGGGGGCGTCTATGGCTACACCTTC. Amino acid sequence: CDSSSGTGGVYGYTF.

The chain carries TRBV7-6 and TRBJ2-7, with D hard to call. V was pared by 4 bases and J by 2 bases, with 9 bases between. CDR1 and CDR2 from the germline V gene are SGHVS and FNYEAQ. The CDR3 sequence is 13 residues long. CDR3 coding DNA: TGTGCCAGCAGCTCCGCAGTGGCCTACGAGCAGTACTTC. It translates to CASSSAVAYEQYF.

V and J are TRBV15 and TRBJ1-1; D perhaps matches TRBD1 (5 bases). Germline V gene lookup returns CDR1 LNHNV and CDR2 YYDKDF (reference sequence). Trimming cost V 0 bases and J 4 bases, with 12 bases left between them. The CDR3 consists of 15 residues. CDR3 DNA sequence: TGTGCCACCAGCAGAGAGGTCGGGACGGGCACTGAAGCTTTCTTT. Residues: CATSREVGTGTEAFF.

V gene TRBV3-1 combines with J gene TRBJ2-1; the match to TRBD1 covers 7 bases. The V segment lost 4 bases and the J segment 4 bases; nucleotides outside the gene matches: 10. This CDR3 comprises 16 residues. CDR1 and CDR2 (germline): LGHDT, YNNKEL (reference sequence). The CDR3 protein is CASSPASTGRYNEQFF. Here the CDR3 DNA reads TGTGCCAGCAGCCCTGCCTCGACAGGGAGATACAATGAGCAGTTCTTC.

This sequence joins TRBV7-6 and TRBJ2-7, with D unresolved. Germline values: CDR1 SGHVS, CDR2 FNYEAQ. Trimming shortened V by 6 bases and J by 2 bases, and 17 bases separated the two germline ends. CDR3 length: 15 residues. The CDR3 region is CASSSMADRAYEQYF. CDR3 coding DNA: TGTGCCAGCAGTAGTATGGCAGACCGAGCCTACGAGCAGTACTTC.

CDR3: CASSFGGQKQYF. CDR3 nucleotides: TGTGCCAGCAGTTTTGGGGGCCAGAAGCAGTACTTC. The V gene is TRBV27, the J gene TRBJ2-7, with a tentative D call TRBD1 (6 bases). Germline CDR1 and CDR2: MNHEY and SMNVEV (reference sequence). The germline V and J ends were trimmed by 3 bases and 8 bases, with 11 bases remaining between them. The CDR3 loop spans 12 amino acids.

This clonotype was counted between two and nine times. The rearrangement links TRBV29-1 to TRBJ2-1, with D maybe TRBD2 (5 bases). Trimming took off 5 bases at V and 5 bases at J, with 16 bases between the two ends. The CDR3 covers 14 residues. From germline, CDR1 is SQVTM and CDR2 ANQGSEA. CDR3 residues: CSVPPSPYHNEQFF. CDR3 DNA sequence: TGCAGCGTTCCCCCTAGCCCCTACCACAATGAGCAGTTCTTC.

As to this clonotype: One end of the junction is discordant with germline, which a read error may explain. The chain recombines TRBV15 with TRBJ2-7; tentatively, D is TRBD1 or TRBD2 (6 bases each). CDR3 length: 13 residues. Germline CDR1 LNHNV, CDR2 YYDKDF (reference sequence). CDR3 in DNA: TGTGCCACCAGCCCCGGGGGCTCCCACGAGCAGTACTTC. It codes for CATSPGGSHEQYF. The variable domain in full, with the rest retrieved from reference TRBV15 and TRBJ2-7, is DAMVIQNPRYQVTQFGKPVTLSCSQTLNHNVMYWYQQKSSQAPKLLFHYYDKDFNNEADTPDNFQSRRPNTSFCFLDIRSPGLGDTAMYLCATSPGGSHEQYFGPGTRLTVT.

The CDR3 here is CASSQRQETTGELFF. CDR3 coding DNA: TGTGCCAGCAGCCAACGACAGGAGACCACCGGGGAGCTGTTTTTT. This chain uses TRBV6-2 or TRBV6-3 with TRBJ2-2, with D possibly being TRBD1 (6 bases). The CDR3 length is 15 residues. Germline loops: CDR1 MNHEY, CDR2 SVGEGT. V lost 6 bases and J lost 4, with 15 bases in between.

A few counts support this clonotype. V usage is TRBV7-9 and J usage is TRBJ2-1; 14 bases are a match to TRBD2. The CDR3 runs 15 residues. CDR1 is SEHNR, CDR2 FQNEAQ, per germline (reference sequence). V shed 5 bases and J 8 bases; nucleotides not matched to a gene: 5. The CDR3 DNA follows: TGTGCCAGCAGCCCAGGGACTAGCGGGAGTGATGAGCAGTTCTTC. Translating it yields CASSPGTSGSDEQFF.

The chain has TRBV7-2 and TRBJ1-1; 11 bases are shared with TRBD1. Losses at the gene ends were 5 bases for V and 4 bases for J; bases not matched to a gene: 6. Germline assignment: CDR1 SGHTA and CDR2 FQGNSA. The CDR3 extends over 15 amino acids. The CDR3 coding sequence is TGTGCCAGCAGCGACGGGACAGGGGGACTCACTGAAGCTTTCTTT. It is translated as CASSDGTGGLTEAFF.

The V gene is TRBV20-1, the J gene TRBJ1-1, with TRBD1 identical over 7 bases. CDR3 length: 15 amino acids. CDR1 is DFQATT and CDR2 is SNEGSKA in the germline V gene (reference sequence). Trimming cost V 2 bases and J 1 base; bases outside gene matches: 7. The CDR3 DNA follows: TGCAGTGCTAGACGGGTGACAGGGAGGAACACTGAAGCTTTCTTT. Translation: CSARRVTGRNTEAFF.

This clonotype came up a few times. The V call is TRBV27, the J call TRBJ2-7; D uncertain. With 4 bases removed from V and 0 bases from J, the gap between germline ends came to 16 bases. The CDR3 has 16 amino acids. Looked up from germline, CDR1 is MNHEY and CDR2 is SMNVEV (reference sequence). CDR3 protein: CASSSSAHPSSYEQYF. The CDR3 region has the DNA TGTGCCAGCAGTTCATCAGCCCATCCGAGCTCCTACGAGCAGTACTTC.

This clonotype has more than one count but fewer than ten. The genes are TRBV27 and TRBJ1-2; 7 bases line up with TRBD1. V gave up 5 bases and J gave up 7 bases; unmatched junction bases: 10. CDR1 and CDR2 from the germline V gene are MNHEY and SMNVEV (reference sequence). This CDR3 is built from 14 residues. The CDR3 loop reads CASSPGGTVFGYTF. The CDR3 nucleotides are TGTGCCAGCAGTCCGGGAGGGACAGTTTTTGGCTACACCTTC.

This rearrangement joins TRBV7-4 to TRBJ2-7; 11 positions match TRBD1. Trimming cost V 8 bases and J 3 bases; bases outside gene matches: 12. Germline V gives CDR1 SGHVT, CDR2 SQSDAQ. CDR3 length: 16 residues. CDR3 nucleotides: TGTGCCAGCGGCGCAAGTTTCGGGACAGGGGGCTACGAGCAGTACTTC. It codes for CASGASFGTGGYEQYF.

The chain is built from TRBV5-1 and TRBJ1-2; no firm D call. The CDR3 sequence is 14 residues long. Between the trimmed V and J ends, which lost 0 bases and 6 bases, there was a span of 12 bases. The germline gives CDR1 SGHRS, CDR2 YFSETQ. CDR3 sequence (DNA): TGCGCCAGCAGCTTGGAGATCGTTAGGGATGGCTACACCTTC. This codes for CASSLEIVRDGYTF.